Below are 31 T cell receptor beta chains sequenced from a single sample in a study of chemoradiotherapy in HPV16-positive cancers. Libraries were prepared by immunoSEQ multiplex PCR; TCRdb keeps only in-frame clonotypes and omits some of them. The sample consists of approximately 16,000 clones, 80% to 90% of them appearing once. The sequencing used blood, collected from a patient who underwent chemoradiotherapy. These receptors all come from a human donor with HPV-associated anogenital cancer.

The chain employs TRBV30 and TRBJ1-5; D is unclear. The CDR3 contains 13 residues. The V gene's germline CDR1 is GTSNPN and CDR2 SVGIG (reference sequence). With 0 bases removed from V and 7 bases from J, the gap between germline ends came to 10 bases. The CDR3 DNA reads as TGTGCCTGGAGTGTACGAGGGCAACAGCCCCAGCATTTT. Amino acid sequence: CAWSVRGQQPQHF.

This clone has more than one count but fewer than ten. The genes are TRBV19 and TRBJ2-6; D call uncertain. V was trimmed by 3 bases and J by 4 bases, leaving 13 bases between them. The CDR3 sequence is 16 residues long. The germline CDR1 and CDR2 sequences are LNHDA and SQIVND (reference sequence). The CDR3 loop reads CASSIPKGSGANVLTF. The CDR3 DNA sequence: TGTGCCAGTAGTATCCCTAAAGGGTCCGGGGCCAACGTCCTGACTTTC.

This clone was counted once. The rearrangement uses TRBV28 and TRBJ2-5, with 14 bases lining up with TRBD2. This CDR3 is built from 17 residues. V shed 4 bases, J shed 3 bases, and the junction held 7 bases outside the gene matches. Germline V gene lookup returns CDR1 MDHEN and CDR2 SYDVKM. Written as DNA, the CDR3 is TGTGCCAGCAGTTCAACTCCGGGACTAGCGGGAGAAGAGACCCAGTACTTC. Encoded protein: CASSSTPGLAGEETQYF.

V is TRBV19 and J is TRBJ1-5, with unresolved D. Germline V CDR1 and CDR2: LNHDA, SQIVND (reference sequence). V was cut by 3 bases and J by 0 bases, with 12 bases left in between. The CDR3 covers 16 residues. CDR3 residues: CASSIQGIRSNQPQHF. The CDR3, as DNA: TGTGCCAGTAGTATTCAAGGGATTCGTAGCAATCAGCCCCAGCATTTT.

The gene calls are TRBV28 and TRBJ2-6, with D perhaps TRBD1 (6 bases). V was shortened by 6 bases and J by 3 bases, with 12 bases between the two germline ends. Germline V gene lookup returns CDR1 MDHEN and CDR2 SYDVKM. This CDR3 contains 15 residues. The CDR3 nucleotides read TGTGCCAGCAGGACCAGGGGCATTGGGGCCAACGTCCTGACTTTC. It codes for CASRTRGIGANVLTF.

J is TRBJ1-2 and V is TRBV5-1, with D possibly TRBD1 on 5 matching bases. With 0 bases removed from V and 8 bases from J, the gap between germline ends came to 29 bases. This CDR3 comprises 19 residues. The V gene's germline CDR1 is SGHRS and CDR2 YFSETQ. CDR3 in amino acids: CASSLGDDRIGSSSRGYTF. CDR3 in DNA: TGCGCCAGCAGCTTGGGAGATGACAGAATTGGTTCTAGTTCGAGAGGCTACACCTTC.

The chain carries TRBV5-1 and TRBJ1-2, with D tentatively TRBD1 (5 bases). V was cut by 3 bases and J by 6 bases, with 27 bases left in between. CDR3 length equals 18 residues. CDR1 is SGHRS and CDR2 is YFSETQ in the germline V gene. The CDR3 DNA sequence: TGCGCCAGCAGCTCCTTACCCCCGGGACCAACTCTGAGGGATGGCTACACCTTC. It encodes CASSSLPPGPTLRDGYTF.

The chain uses TRBV28 and TRBJ1-2; D is undetermined. This CDR3 is 14 amino acids long. V lost 3 bases, J lost 8 bases, and 16 bases lay in between. Germline-derived CDR1 and CDR2 are MDHEN and SYDVKM. Here the CDR3 reads CASSFTVPPFGYTF. The CDR3 DNA reads TGTGCCAGCAGTTTTACGGTGCCTCCCTTCGGCTACACCTTC.

V is TRBV6-1 and J is TRBJ2-1; 7 bases match TRBD1. V shed 6 bases and J 8 bases; nucleotides not matched to a gene: 4. Germline CDR1 and CDR2: MNHNS and SASEGT. The CDR3 spans 12 residues. This CDR3 is CASRTDRDEQFF. CDR3 nucleotide sequence: TGTGCCAGCAGAACTGACAGGGATGAGCAGTTCTTC.

The chain is built from TRBV7-9 and TRBJ2-2; D gene ambiguous. This CDR3 has 12 amino acids. V was trimmed by 5 bases and J by 7 bases, leaving 8 bases between them. Germline V gene sequence: CDR1 SEHNR, CDR2 FQNEAQ (reference sequence). The CDR3, as DNA: TGTGCCAGCAGCCCTATGAGCGGGGAGCTGTTTTTT. Its translation: CASSPMSGELFF.

The chain has TRBV18 and TRBJ1-1, with D hard to call. Germline V gives CDR1 KGHSH, CDR2 LQKENI. This CDR3 has 18 residues. Trimming left V 1 base short and J 6 bases short, with 24 bases between. The CDR3 DNA follows: TGTGCCAGCTCACCACAAAGAGCAGGCTATACCTCAGGAGCTGAAGCTTTCTTT. Amino acids: CASSPQRAGYTSGAEAFF.

The chain has TRBV30 and TRBJ1-1, with TRBD1 identical over 8 bases. V shed 8 bases, J shed 2 bases, and the junction held 10 bases outside the gene matches. Germline V gives CDR1 GTSNPN, CDR2 SVGIG (reference sequence). The CDR3 covers 14 residues. CDR3 region: CARTGKTINTEAFF. The CDR3 nucleotides are TGTGCCCGGACAGGGAAAACAATTAACACTGAAGCTTTCTTT.

The J gene is TRBJ2-3, the V gene TRBV10-3; 12 nucleotides align to TRBD2. Germline V gene sequence: CDR1 ENHRY, CDR2 SYGVKD. The CDR3 spans 16 residues. With 4 bases clipped from V and 1 base from J, the junction kept 3 bases outside the gene matches. CDR3 bases: TGTGCCATCAGTGGGGGACTAGCGGGCCGCACAGATACGCAGTATTTT. It codes for CAISGGLAGRTDTQYF.

This clone was detected a few times. This chain uses TRBV4-1 with TRBJ2-7; 9 nucleotides line up with TRBD2. This CDR3 is built from 15 residues. Germline loops: CDR1 MGHRA, CDR2 YSYEKL. After removal of 2 bases from V and 2 bases from J, the junction contained 4 bases not matched to a gene. CDR3: CASSQMAGGPYEQYF. The DNA for the CDR3 is TGCGCCAGCAGCCAAATGGCGGGAGGGCCCTACGAGCAGTACTTC.

The chain recombines TRBV6-5 with TRBJ2-3, with D perhaps matching TRBD2 (6 bases). Germline CDR1 MNHEY, CDR2 SVGAGI. V lost 7 bases to trimming and J lost 4 bases, with 15 bases between them. The CDR3 is made up of 14 amino acids. Written as DNA, the CDR3 is TGTGCCAGCACCCCCCCGGGGAGGCCAGATACGCAGTATTTT. Its protein is CASTPPGRPDTQYF.

CDR3 bases: TGTGCCAGTACCTCCCGATCGCAGGGGGACACTGAAGCTTTCTTT. Protein product: CASTSRSQGDTEAFF. V is TRBV19 and J is TRBJ1-1, with 7 nucleotides matching TRBD1. This CDR3 spans 15 amino acids. V trimming: 7 bases; J trimming: 3 bases; junction bases outside the gene matches: 11. Germline V CDR1 and CDR2: LNHDA, SQIVND (reference sequence).

The table lists this clone with a count of one. V usage is TRBV11-3 and J usage is TRBJ2-7; 8 bases align to TRBD2. V was pared by 0 bases and J by 5 bases, with 9 bases of the junction left unmatched. The V gene's germline CDR1 is SGHNT and CDR2 YENEEA. The CDR3 has 16 residues. This chain's CDR3 is CASSLEAAGGGNEQYF. Here the CDR3 DNA reads TGTGCCAGCAGCTTAGAAGCGGCGGGAGGAGGTAACGAGCAGTACTTC.

The rearrangement links TRBV2 to TRBJ2-1, with TRBD1 matching 10 bases. Trimming removed 5 bases from V and 8 bases from J; junction bases left unmatched: 9. This CDR3 spans 15 amino acids. The germline CDR1 and CDR2 sequences are SNHLY and FYNNEI. The CDR3 DNA reads TGTGCCAGCAGTATCCCGGGACAGGGGTTCGATGAGCAGTTCTTC. It encodes CASSIPGQGFDEQFF. Looking up the rest from reference TRBV2 and TRBJ2-1 gives the full variable domain: EPEVTQTPSHQVTQMGQEVILRCVPISNHLYFYWYRQILGQKVEFLVSFYNNEISEKSEIFDDQFSVERPDGSNFTLKIRSTKLEDSAMYFCASSIPGQGFDEQFFGPGTRLTVL.

V and J are TRBV10-3 and TRBJ1-6; 7 bases align to TRBD1. Trimming at V came to 6 bases and at J to 9 bases, leaving 11 bases not matched to a gene. The CDR3 loop spans 15 amino acids. The germline V gene has CDR1 ENHRY and CDR2 SYGVKD. Written as DNA, the CDR3 is TGTGCCATCAGCCTCAGTCGACAGGGAACTTCACCCCTCCACTTT. It translates to CAISLSRQGTSPLHF.

The chain couples TRBV7-9 to TRBJ1-2, with a possible D match to TRBD1 (6 bases). CDR1 and CDR2 from the germline V gene are SEHNR and FQNEAQ (reference sequence). Trimming removed 8 bases at V and 8 bases at J, with 21 bases between. There are 14 residues in the CDR3. The CDR3 DNA reads TGTGCCAGCGGAGGGGGATCTTTGTGGGAAGGCTACACCTTC. Its protein product is CASGGGSLWEGYTF.

This chain links TRBV19 with TRBJ1-1, with 7 bases matching TRBD1. Germline values: CDR1 LNHDA, CDR2 SQIVND (reference sequence). V was pared by 0 bases and J by 5 bases, with 12 bases of the junction left unmatched. This CDR3 is 17 amino acids long. The chain's CDR3 is CASSIDTRARGGTEAFF. The DNA for the CDR3 is TGTGCCAGTAGTATAGATACCCGGGCCAGGGGGGGGACTGAAGCTTTCTTT.

The rearrangement joins TRBV18 to TRBJ2-3; D is ambiguous. Germline CDR1 and CDR2: KGHSH and LQKENI. V was cut by 3 bases and J by 3 bases, with 16 bases left in between. This CDR3 has 16 residues. The CDR3 region has the DNA TGTGCCAGCTCACCGAGAAGGAGTCAGTCGACAGATACGCAGTATTTT. Amino acids: CASSPRRSQSTDTQYF.

This chain connects TRBV11-2 to TRBJ1-6; D is possibly TRBD1 (5 bases). Germline lookup yields CDR1 SGHAT and CDR2 FQNNGV. V lost 2 bases and J 10 bases, leaving 15 bases between the germline ends. The length of the CDR3 is 15 residues. The CDR3 is CASSLNAGQNSPLHF. The CDR3 DNA reads as TGTGCCAGCAGCTTAAATGCAGGGCAGAACTCACCCCTCCACTTT. Together with reference TRBV11-2 and TRBJ1-6, the CDR3 gives the full variable domain: EAGVAQSPRYKIIEKRQSVAFWCNPISGHATLYWYQQILGQGPKLLIQFQNNGVVDDSQLPKDRFSAERLKGVDSTLKIQPAKLEDSAVYLCASSLNAGQNSPLHFGNGTRLTVT.

This chain joins TRBV9 and TRBJ1-5; 7 nucleotides agree with TRBD1. Germline CDR1 SGDLS, CDR2 YYNGEE. Trimming cost V 4 bases and J 9 bases; bases outside gene matches: 10. The CDR3 runs 14 residues. DNA of the CDR3: TGTGCCAGCAGCTCCGGACAGGCGGAGAGGCCCCAGCATTTT. Protein: CASSSGQAERPQHF.

This sequence joins TRBV10-3 and TRBJ1-3; TRBD1 might be the D (5 bases). Germline-derived CDR1 and CDR2 are ENHRY and SYGVKD. The CDR3 length is 13 residues. The ends were cut back, 11 bases at V and 2 bases at J, with 13 bases in the middle. The CDR3 loop is CAVEAGPGNTIYF. Written as DNA, the CDR3 is TGTGCCGTTGAGGCAGGGCCTGGAAACACCATATATTTT.

This chain links TRBV5-1 with TRBJ1-1, with D perhaps TRBD1 (5 bases). This CDR3 is 15 amino acids long. Trimming took off 3 bases at V and 5 bases at J, with 17 bases between the two ends. Germline CDR1 is SGHRS and CDR2 is YFSETQ. Written as DNA, the CDR3 is TGCGCCAGCAGCTCTCAGGGTGTTCGGTTAACTGAAGCTTTCTTT. Its protein product is CASSSQGVRLTEAFF.

This chain links TRBV18 with TRBJ2-5; tentatively, D is TRBD1 (5 bases). Germline V gene lookup returns CDR1 KGHSH and CDR2 LQKENI. CDR3 length: 15 amino acids. With 3 bases removed from V and 9 bases from J, the gap between germline ends came to 20 bases. The CDR3 reads CASSPPSGAVLSQYF. The CDR3 DNA sequence: TGTGCCAGCTCACCTCCCTCTGGGGCCGTCTTGTCCCAGTACTTC. Full variable domain (rest looked up from reference TRBV18 and TRBJ2-5): NAGVMQNPRHLVRRRGQEARLRCSPMKGHSHVYWYRQLPEEGLKFMVYLQKENIIDESGMPKERFSAEFPKEGPSILRIQQVVRGDSAAYFCASSPPSGAVLSQYFGPGTRLLVL.

V is TRBV6-5 and J is TRBJ1-4; weak D call: TRBD1 (6 bases). The germline CDR1 and CDR2 sequences are MNHEY and SVGAGI. Trimming took 0 bases from V and 10 from J, leaving 12 bases between them. The CDR3 runs 14 residues. The CDR3 is CASSYSSRGGKLFF. CDR3 coding DNA: TGTGCCAGCAGTTACTCGAGCAGGGGTGGAAAACTGTTTTTT.

The chain combines TRBV4-1 with TRBJ2-2; D ambiguous. V was shortened by 3 bases and J by 4 bases, with 6 bases between the two germline ends. The CDR3 loop spans 13 amino acids. The germline V gene encodes CDR1 MGHRA and CDR2 YSYEKL. Written as DNA, the CDR3 is TGCGCCAGCAGCCAGACGATCACCGGGGAGCTGTTTTTT. The encoded protein is CASSQTITGELFF.

This clone has only one observation. J is TRBJ2-1 and V is TRBV5-5; tentatively, D is TRBD1 (5 bases). Looked up from germline, CDR1 is SGHKS and CDR2 is YYEKEE (reference sequence). The V end was cut by 0 bases, the J end by 0 bases, with 13 bases between. The CDR3 covers 17 residues. The CDR3 DNA reads TGTGCCAGCAGCTTGGTATGGGGCCAGACCTCCTACAATGAGCAGTTCTTC. As protein: CASSLVWGQTSYNEQFF.

The count of this clone is one. CDR3 sequence: CASSLIIGTGNYGYTF. The CDR3 DNA reads as TGTGCCAGCAGCCTGATTATTGGGACAGGGAACTATGGCTACACCTTC. The chain combines TRBV28 with TRBJ1-2, with 9 bases identical to TRBD1. V trimming: 6 bases; J trimming: 2 bases; junction bases outside the gene matches: 10. Germline V gives CDR1 MDHEN, CDR2 SYDVKM. The CDR3 runs 16 residues.